The sequence of this T cell receptor (beta chain) was determined in a study of T cells expressing NK-cell markers (dated by TCRdb to about 2020). With regard to the full study: Eight or nine donors provided sorted CD3+CD56+NKG2C+, CD3+CD56+NKG2C- and CD3+CD56-NKG2C+ T-cell subsets, whose TCR beta-chain repertoires were profiled. Seven of the eight sequenced donors were HCMV-seropositive and one was HCMV-seronegative. All eight donors whose samples were sequenced were randomly selected healthy volunteers, three of them men and five women. The libraries were sequenced on Illumina HiSeq 2000/2500, MiSeq or NextSeq, producing 2 x 150 bp reads. The paper's findings and limits, for the study overall: Those dominant clonotypes were again the most abundant among CD3+CD56-NKG2C+ cells in four donors, at about 25-60.1%. In a handful of donors, the dominant CD3+CD56+NKG2C+ clonotypes were among the top 10 CD8+ clonotypes and accounted for about 1.0-8% of CD8+ T cells. It remained unclear whether the expanded NKG2C-expressing T cell clones were specific for HCMV antigens.

Sequencing was performed on an Illumina HiSeq 2000. TCR beta cDNA libraries were prepared using 5'RACE template switching, which introduced a universal primer site and unique molecular identifiers. Priming for cDNA synthesis came from the TCR beta constant segment, and two successive PCR amplification steps followed. As for the original processing: Reads were demultiplexed and grouped by UMI with MIGEC, and clonotypes were assembled and quantified with MiTCR. To exclude erroneous sequences, any TCR cDNA sequence not supported by at least two reads was discarded. The tcR package was used for downstream repertoire analysis, and clonotypes were matched across fractions by CDR3 nucleotide sequence plus V segment. VDJmatch was used to annotate antigen specificity against VDJdb, with one amino acid substitution in CDR3 permitted. After reprocessing by TCRdb, each CDR3 protein sequence is one entry, and no DNA is given. Clone size and V and J calls follow TCRdb, not the original study. The table for this sample lists 300,000 to 500,000 distinct CDR3 sequences. Jointly, the top ten make up about 10% of the sample.

CDR1 SGHDT and CDR2 YYEEEE were looked up in the germline V gene. Its CDR3 holds 14 amino acids, cysteine through phenylalanine. No nucleotide data were recorded. In the case of this clonotype: What this receptor recognizes is not known.

HCMV serostatus was determined by detecting HCMV-specific IgG in serum with a commercial ELISA kit. Ficoll density gradient centrifugation was used to isolate peripheral blood mononuclear cells from blood. The chain links TRBV5-6 with TRBJ2-7; TCRdb picks TRBD2, but there is no DNA to check that call. The sequencing input was blood T cells: a sorted CD56 or NKG2C T cell subset, CD4+ or CD8+ T cells, or bulk PBMC T cells (not recorded which). The TCR comes from a woman aged 45-65 years in good health. Donor details come from another sample of the same person, matched by shared clones. This receptor carries the CDR3 CASSQWGLAGEQYF.